This T cell receptor (beta chain) was recorded in a study of blood T cell repertoires in COVID-19. Background on the study: Acute-phase and convalescent COVID-19 samples originated in the United States, Italy and Spain. Nucleic acid was either cDNA or gDNA, and it came from T cells, B-cell-depleted T cells, or PBMCs.

This CDR3 contains 15 residues. V lost 5 bases and J 1 base, leaving 14 bases between the germline ends. Germline V gene sequence: CDR1 LNHDA, CDR2 SQIVND (reference sequence). Source study methods: Using reference gene primer amplification, nucleated cell counts were estimated. Sequencing was performed with immunoSEQ multiplex PCR; in TCRdb, only in-frame clones are kept and a portion is missing. From that table come the V and J calls and clone size; the DNA was used to work out D and trimming. The sample lists tens of thousands of clones, more than 80% occurring once. The sample was peripheral blood. This receptor was obtained from a human donor in a cohort sampled during active COVID-19. This chain uses TRBV19 with TRBJ1-2; D is possibly TRBD1 (6 bases). The CDR3 loop reads CASSRRQEINYGYTF. The CDR3 DNA follows: TGTGCCAGTAGTCGACGACAGGAGATTAACTATGGCTACACCTTC.